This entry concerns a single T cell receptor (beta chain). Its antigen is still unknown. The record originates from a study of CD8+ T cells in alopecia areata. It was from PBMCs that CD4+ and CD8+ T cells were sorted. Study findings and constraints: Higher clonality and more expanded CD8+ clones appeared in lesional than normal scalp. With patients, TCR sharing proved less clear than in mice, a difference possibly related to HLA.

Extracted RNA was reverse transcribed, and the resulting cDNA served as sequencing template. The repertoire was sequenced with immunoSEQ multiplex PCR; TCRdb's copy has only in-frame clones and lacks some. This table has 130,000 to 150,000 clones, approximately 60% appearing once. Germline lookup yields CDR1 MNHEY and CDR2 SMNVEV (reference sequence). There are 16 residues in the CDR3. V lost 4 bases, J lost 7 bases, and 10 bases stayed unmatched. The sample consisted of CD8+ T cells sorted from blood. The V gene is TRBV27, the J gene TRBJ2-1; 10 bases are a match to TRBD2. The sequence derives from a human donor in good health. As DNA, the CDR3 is TGTGCCAGCAGTTCGCCGACTAGCGGGTGGGTTAATGAGCAGTTCTTC. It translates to CASSSPTSGWVNEQFF.